This is a list of T cell receptor beta chains from one sample in a study of neurological immune-mediated disorders. TCRdb re-derived calls from the 5' RACE reads in MiXCR, one entry per CDR3 protein. The sample lists under 80,000 distinct CDR3 sequences; 9.4% were seen once. Sequenced sample: PBMCs. The receptor source for this set is a middle-aged man in good health. CDR3s include the opening cysteine and the closing phenylalanine or tryptophan. Each record gives: V gene, J gene, D gene, clone size, CDR3 DNA, CDR3 protein. A D gene is named only where the DNA matches it firmly. Clone size is given for some rows only: seen once, a few or many times, or a class if the clone is expanded.

>TRBV5-1|TRBJ2-1|TRBD1|-
TGTGCCAGCAGCTTGGCCTCGGCAGGGGGCTACGAGCAGTTCTTC
CASSLASAGGYEQFF
>TRBV5-1|TRBJ2-1|TRBD2|many
TGCGCCAGCAGCTATTCTAGCGGGAGAGGCAATGAGCAGTTCTTC
CASSYSSGRGNEQFF
>TRBV7-8|TRBJ1-1|-|many
TGTGCCAGCAGTTTATCACAGGGTAAAACTGAAGCTTTCTTT
CASSLSQGKTEAFF
>TRBV12-3/TRBV12-4|TRBJ2-7|-|many
TGTGCCAGCGAGAGTTGGGGCACCTACGAGCAGTACTTC
CASESWGTYEQYF
>TRBV7-2|TRBJ2-5|-|many
TGTGCCAGCAGCATAGATAGCGTCGGCTTCAGGGGCCAAGAGACCCAGTACTTC
CASSIDSVGFRGQETQYF
>TRBV28|TRBJ1-6|-|many
TGTGCCAGCAGAGGGAGAAGCTCCTATAATTCACCCCTCCACTTT
CASRGRSSYNSPLHF
>TRBV20-1|TRBJ2-5|TRBD1|many
TGCAGTGCTAACAGGGGTGGAGAGACCCAGTACTTC
CSANRGGETQYF
>TRBV21-1|TRBJ1-1|-|many
TGTGCCAGCAGGGAGGACACTGAAGCTTTCTTT
CASREDTEAFF
>TRBV5-1|TRBJ2-1|-|many
TGCGCCAGCAGCTTGGGGCAAGGTGGCAATGAGCAGTTCTTC
CASSLGQGGNEQFF
>TRBV7-2|TRBJ2-3|-|many
TGTGCCAGCAGCTTAGGCCCGGGGACGACAGATACGCAGTATTTT
CASSLGPGTTDTQYF
>TRBV5-1|TRBJ2-5|-|many
TGCGCCAGCAGCCAGACCCTCAGGGGAGAGACCCAGTACTTC
CASSQTLRGETQYF
>TRBV2|TRBJ2-7|TRBD1|many
TGTGCCAGCGGCAGGACAGGGGGAGGTGAGCAGTACTTC
CASGRTGGGEQYF
>TRBV5-1|TRBJ1-2|TRBD1|-
TGCGCCAGCGGAAGACAGGGGTCTTCGGGCTACACCTTC
CASGRQGSSGYTF
>TRBV6-6|TRBJ2-7|TRBD2|many
TGTGCCAGCAGAAATAGCGGGAGCTCCTACGAGCAGTACTTC
CASRNSGSSYEQYF
>TRBV29-1|TRBJ2-3|-|many
TGCAGCGTTGAGGCTCTAGCTGGCGATACGCAGTATTTT
CSVEALAGDTQYF
>TRBV11-2|TRBJ2-2|-|-
TGTGCCAGCAGCTCGACGGAACTCGCAACTGGGCCCGGGGAGCTGTTTTTT
CASSSTELATGPGELFF
>TRBV14|TRBJ1-6|TRBD1|many
TGTGCCAGCAGCCAAGGACAGGGAAGAGGTTCACCCCTCCACTTT
CASSQGQGRGSPLHF
>TRBV28|TRBJ2-1|-|few
TGTGCCAGCAGCACAGGGTACAATGAGCAGTTCTTC
CASSTGYNEQFF
>TRBV20-1|TRBJ2-3|-|many
TGCAGTGCTAGAGAGACTCTCACAGATACGCAGTATTTT
CSARETLTDTQYF
>TRBV4-2|TRBJ1-1|TRBD1|-
TGTGCCAGCAGCCAACCTCGGACAGGGCACACTGAAGCTTTCTTT
CASSQPRTGHTEAFF
>TRBV7-3|TRBJ2-3|TRBD1|many
TGTGCCAGCAGCTTTACAGGGGTGGATACGCAGTATTTT
CASSFTGVDTQYF
>TRBV5-1|TRBJ2-7|TRBD2|many
TGCGCCAGCAGCTTAGCGGGGCCCCTCGAGCAGTACTTC
CASSLAGPLEQYF
>TRBV5-5|TRBJ2-7|TRBD1|many
TGTGCCAGCAGCTTGGGGACAGGGGGATTCTACGAGCAGTACTTC
CASSLGTGGFYEQYF
>TRBV11-2|TRBJ2-7|-|many
TGTGCCAGCAGCTTGGCCCACGAGGTTGGCTACGAGCAGTACTTC
CASSLAHEVGYEQYF
>TRBV12-3/TRBV12-4|TRBJ2-1|TRBD2|many
TGTGCCAGCATACAAGCGGGAGGGACATACAATGAGCAGTTCTTC
CASIQAGGTYNEQFF
>TRBV5-1|TRBJ1-1|-|many
TGCGCCAGCAGCTTCCCGGGACAGAACACTGAAGCTTTCTTT
CASSFPGQNTEAFF
>TRBV15|TRBJ2-1|TRBD2|many
TGTGCCACCAGCAAAGGGACTAGCGGTAACAATGAGCAGTTCTTC
CATSKGTSGNNEQFF
>TRBV5-1|TRBJ1-1|-|many
TGCGCCAGCAGCTTGGACGGCACCCTGGGGACTGAAGCTTTCTTT
CASSLDGTLGTEAFF
>TRBV28|TRBJ2-7|TRBD2|-
TGTGCCAGCCTTGGGGCTGGGAGCGGGAGCGAATACGAGCAGTACTTC
CASLGAGSGSEYEQYF
>TRBV12-3/TRBV12-4|TRBJ2-3|TRBD1|many
TGTGCCAGCAGTTTACCCGGACAGGGAGGCACAGATACGCAGTATTTT
CASSLPGQGGTDTQYF
>TRBV9|TRBJ2-3|-|-
TGTGCCAGCAGCGTAGCTCAAACACCGGGCACAGATACGCAGTATTTT
CASSVAQTPGTDTQYF
>TRBV6-2/TRBV6-3|TRBJ2-1|-|few
TGTGCCAGCAGTTATAGGTGGGGCTCCTACAATGAGCAGTTCTTC
CASSYRWGSYNEQFF
>TRBV6-5|TRBJ2-3|-|-
TGTGCCAACAGTCGGGCGGGAAGCACAGATACGCAGTATTTT
CANSRAGSTDTQYF
>TRBV29-1|TRBJ2-1|-|-
TGCAGCCTTAGCCCGAGCTCCTACAATGAGCAGTTCTTC
CSLSPSSYNEQFF
>TRBV27|TRBJ1-3|-|many
TGTGCCAGCCGACGGTTCTCTGGAAACACCATATATTTT
CASRRFSGNTIYF
>TRBV6-2/TRBV6-3|TRBJ1-5|-|many
TGTGCCAGCAGTTGGAGAAACTTCAATCAGCCCCAGCATTTT
CASSWRNFNQPQHF
>TRBV15|TRBJ2-1|-|few
TGTGCCACCAGCAGAGAGCGGGCAGCCCCAACCTACAATGAGCAGTTCTTC
CATSRERAAPTYNEQFF
>TRBV29-1|TRBJ2-7|-|many
TGCAGCGTTGAGGGTCAGTCTTCCTACGAGCAGTACTTC
CSVEGQSSYEQYF
>TRBV24-1|TRBJ2-2|-|many
TGTGCCACCAGTGAAGGCGACGGCGGCACCGGGGAGCTGTTTTTT
CATSEGDGGTGELFF
>TRBV20-1|TRBJ1-5|-|many
TGCAGTGCTAGGGGGGGAAATAGCAATCAGCCCCAGCATTTT
CSARGGNSNQPQHF
>TRBV5-5|TRBJ1-3|-|many
TGTGCCAGCAGCGATTGGAGCTCTGGAAACACCATATATTTT
CASSDWSSGNTIYF
>TRBV29-1|TRBJ2-1|TRBD2|many
TGCAGCGTCGATCTTACTAGCGTGAGCTCCTACAATGAGCAGTTCTTC
CSVDLTSVSSYNEQFF
>TRBV18|TRBJ2-3|-|many
TGTGCCAGCTCCCGGGACGCCTCTAGCACAGATACGCAGTATTTT
CASSRDASSTDTQYF
>TRBV7-8|TRBJ2-2|-|many
TGTGCCAGCAGCCCATCGAATGCGGGGGAGCTGTTTTTT
CASSPSNAGELFF
>TRBV12-3/TRBV12-4|TRBJ2-3|-|many
TGTGCCAGCAGTGACGGCAGTAGGAGAGATACGCAGTATTTT
CASSDGSRRDTQYF
>TRBV7-3|TRBJ2-7|-|many
TGTGCCAGCAGCTCCCCCTGGTCGGACGAGCAGTACTTC
CASSSPWSDEQYF
>TRBV10-3|TRBJ2-5|TRBD2|many
TGTGCCATCAGTGCTATAGCGGGAGGCCAAGAGACCCAGTACTTC
CAISAIAGGQETQYF
>TRBV4-3|TRBJ2-3|TRBD2|-
TGCGCCAGCAGCCAAGATAGGGCTAGCGGGAGTCGGTATACGCAGTATTTT
CASSQDRASGSRYTQYF
>TRBV15|TRBJ2-3|TRBD1|many
TGTGCCACCAGCAGAAAGACAGGGGTTTGGACAGATACGCAGTATTTT
CATSRKTGVWTDTQYF
>TRBV12-3/TRBV12-4|TRBJ2-2|TRBD1|many
TGTGCCAGCAGGCCTACAGGGGGAGTAGGCACCGGGGAGCTGTTTTTT
CASRPTGGVGTGELFF